This TCR beta chain was sequenced in a study of blood T cell repertoires in COVID-19. The CDR3 length is 13 residues. The J segment lost 10 bases and the V segment lost 6 bases, leaving 6 bases of the junction unmatched. The germline V gene encodes CDR1 LNHDA and CDR2 SQIVND (reference sequence). Sequencing was performed with immunoSEQ multiplex PCR; in TCRdb, only in-frame clones are kept and a portion is missing. The sample lists 410,000 or so clones, around 91% occurring once. Sequencing was performed on peripheral blood. The rearrangement uses TRBV19 and TRBJ2-1; 10 nucleotides line up with TRBD2. The receptor comes from a woman between 35 and 50 years old with COVID-19, enrolled during active disease. CDR3 amino acids: CASRSGRAGEQFF. The DNA of the CDR3 is TGTGCCAGTAGAAGCGGGAGGGCAGGAGAGCAGTTCTTC.